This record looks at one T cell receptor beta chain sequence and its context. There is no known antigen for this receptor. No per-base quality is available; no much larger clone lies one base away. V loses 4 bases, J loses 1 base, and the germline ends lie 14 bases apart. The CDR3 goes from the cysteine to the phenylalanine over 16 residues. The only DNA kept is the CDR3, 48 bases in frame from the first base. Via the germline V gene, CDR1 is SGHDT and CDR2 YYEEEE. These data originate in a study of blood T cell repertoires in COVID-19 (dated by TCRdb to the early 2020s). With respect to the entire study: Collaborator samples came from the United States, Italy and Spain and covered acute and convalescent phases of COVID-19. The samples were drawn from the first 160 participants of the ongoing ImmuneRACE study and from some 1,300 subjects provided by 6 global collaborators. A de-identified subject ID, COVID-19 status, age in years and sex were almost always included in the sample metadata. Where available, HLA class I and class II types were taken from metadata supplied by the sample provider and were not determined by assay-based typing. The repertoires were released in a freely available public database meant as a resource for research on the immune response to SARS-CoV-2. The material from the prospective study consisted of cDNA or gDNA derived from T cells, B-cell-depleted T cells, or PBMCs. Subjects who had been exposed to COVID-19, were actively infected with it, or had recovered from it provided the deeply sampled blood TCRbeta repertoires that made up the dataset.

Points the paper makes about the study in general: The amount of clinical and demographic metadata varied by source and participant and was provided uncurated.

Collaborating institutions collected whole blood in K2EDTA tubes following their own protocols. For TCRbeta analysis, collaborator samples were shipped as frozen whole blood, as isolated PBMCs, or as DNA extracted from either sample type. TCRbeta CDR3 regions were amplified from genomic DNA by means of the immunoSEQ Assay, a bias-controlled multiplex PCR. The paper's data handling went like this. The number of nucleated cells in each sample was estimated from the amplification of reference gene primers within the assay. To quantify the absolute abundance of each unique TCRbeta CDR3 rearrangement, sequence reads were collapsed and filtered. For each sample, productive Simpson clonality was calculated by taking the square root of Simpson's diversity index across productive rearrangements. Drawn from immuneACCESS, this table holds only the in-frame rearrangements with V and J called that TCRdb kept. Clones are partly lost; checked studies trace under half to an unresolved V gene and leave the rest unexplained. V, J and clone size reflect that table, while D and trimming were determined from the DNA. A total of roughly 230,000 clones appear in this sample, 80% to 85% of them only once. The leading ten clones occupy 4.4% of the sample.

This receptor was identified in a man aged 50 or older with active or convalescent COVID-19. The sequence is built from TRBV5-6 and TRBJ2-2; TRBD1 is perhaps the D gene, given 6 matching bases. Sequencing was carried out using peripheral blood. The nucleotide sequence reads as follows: TGTGCCAGCAGCCCCGGGACATTGTTGAACACCGGGGAGCTGTTTTTT. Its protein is CASSPGTLLNTGELFF.